The present T cell receptor beta chain was sequenced within a study of identical twins. Looked up from germline, CDR1 is KGHDR and CDR2 is SFDVKD. The V end was cut by 4 bases, the J end by 0 bases, with 11 bases between. The CDR3 length is 15 residues. One entry per CDR3 protein, called by TCRdb with MiXCR from the 5' RACE reads. The profile shows roughly 1.6 million distinct CDR3 sequences, less than 35% of them singletons. Findings and caveats of the study: It was possible that invariant MAIT and iNKT cells partly confounded the zero-insertion analyses.

Notes on this clonotype: What it recognizes is unknown.

The material sequenced was cord blood. The J gene is TRBJ2-5, the V gene TRBV24-1; possible D gene TRBD1, 6 bases. This clonotype originated in a newborn girl in good health. In nucleotides, the CDR3 is TGTGCCACCAGTGAGTTCACAGGGTACCAAGAGACCCAGTACTTC. As protein: CATSEFTGYQETQYF.